The present entry profiles one TCR beta chain with its context. The protocol was immunoSEQ multiplex PCR, while the TCRdb copy is restricted to in-frame clones and leaves out a portion. The sample records 73,000 or so clones, less than 90% being singletons. These data originate in a study of control samples from healthy donors and cancer patients. Source material: blood. The receptor was derived from a woman aged 50 to 60 in good health.

The CDR3 coding sequence is TGTGCCAGCAGCCAAGGAGAGGCCGGGGAGCTGTTTTTT. Residues: CASSQGEAGELFF. This chain joins TRBV11-2 and TRBJ2-2, with unresolved D. Germline CDR1 is SGHAT and CDR2 is FQNNGV. The CDR3 is 13 residues long. V lost 5 bases to trimming and J lost 6 bases, with 10 bases between them.